The present entry profiles one T cell receptor (beta chain) with its context. This sample is part of a study of blood T cell repertoires in COVID-19. Study-level background: Sample material is recorded as cDNA or gDNA derived from T cells, B-cell-depleted T cells, or PBMCs.

The assay was immunoSEQ multiplex PCR, and TCRdb's table has in-frame clones only and misses some. This table has 290,000 or so clones, approximately 93% appearing once. The germline CDR1 and CDR2 sequences are SEHNR and FQNEAQ (reference sequence). The CDR3 totals 13 residues. Trimming pared 5 bases from V and 8 bases from J, leaving 10 bases between. The sequence derives from a woman aged 25 to 39 with COVID-19, enrolled during active disease. Sequencing was carried out using peripheral blood. The chain joins TRBV7-9 to TRBJ1-6; D ambiguous. CDR3 DNA sequence: TGTGCCAGCAGCCCGAGACAACATTCACCCCTCCACTTT. As protein: CASSPRQHSPLHF.